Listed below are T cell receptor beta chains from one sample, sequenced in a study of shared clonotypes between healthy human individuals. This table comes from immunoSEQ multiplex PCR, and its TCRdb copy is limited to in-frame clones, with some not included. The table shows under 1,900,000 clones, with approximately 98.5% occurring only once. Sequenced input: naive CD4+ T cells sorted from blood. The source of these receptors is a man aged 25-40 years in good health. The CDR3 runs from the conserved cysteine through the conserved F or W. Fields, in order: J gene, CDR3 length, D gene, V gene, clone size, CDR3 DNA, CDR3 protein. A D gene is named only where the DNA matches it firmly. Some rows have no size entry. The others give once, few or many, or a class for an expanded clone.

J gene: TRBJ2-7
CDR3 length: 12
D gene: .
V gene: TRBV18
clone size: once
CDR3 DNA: TGTGCCAGCTCACCACCGTCCGACGAGCAGTACTTC
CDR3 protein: CASSPPSDEQYF

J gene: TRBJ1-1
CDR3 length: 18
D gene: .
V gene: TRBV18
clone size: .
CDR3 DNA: TGTGCCAGCTCACCGTTCTACGGGGAAACGCGGCGAGGGACTGAAGCTTTCTTT
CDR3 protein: CASSPFYGETRRGTEAFF

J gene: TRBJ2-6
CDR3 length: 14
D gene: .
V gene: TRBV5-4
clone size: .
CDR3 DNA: TGTGCCAGCAGCCATTTATCTGGGGCCAACGTCCTGACTTTC
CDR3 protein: CASSHLSGANVLTF

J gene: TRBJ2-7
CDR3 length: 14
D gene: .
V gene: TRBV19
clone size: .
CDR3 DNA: TGTGCCAGTAGTCCCCAGGGGATCTCCTACGAGCAGTACTTC
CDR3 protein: CASSPQGISYEQYF

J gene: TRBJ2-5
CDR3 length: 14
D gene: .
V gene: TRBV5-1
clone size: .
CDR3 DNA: TGCGCCAGCAGCCCCCGGGACACTGGGGAGACCCAGTACTTC
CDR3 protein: CASSPRDTGETQYF

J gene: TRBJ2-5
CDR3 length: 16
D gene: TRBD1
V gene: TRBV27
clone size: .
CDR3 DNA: TGTGCCAGCAGCGACTTGGACAGGGATGTTCAAGAGACCCAGTACTTC
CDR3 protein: CASSDLDRDVQETQYF

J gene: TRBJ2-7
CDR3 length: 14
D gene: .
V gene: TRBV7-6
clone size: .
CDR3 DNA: TGTGCCAGCAGCTTACGCGGAGGGTCCTACGAGCAGTACTTC
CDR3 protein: CASSLRGGSYEQYF

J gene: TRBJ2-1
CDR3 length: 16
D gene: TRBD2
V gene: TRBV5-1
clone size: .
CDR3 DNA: TGCGCCAGCAGCTATGGACTAGCGGGAGAATACAATGAGCAGTTCTTC
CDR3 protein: CASSYGLAGEYNEQFF

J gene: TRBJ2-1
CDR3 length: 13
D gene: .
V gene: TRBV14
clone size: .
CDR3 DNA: TGTGCCAGCAGCCAAGTACTAGGCAATGAGCAGTTCTTC
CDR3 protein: CASSQVLGNEQFF

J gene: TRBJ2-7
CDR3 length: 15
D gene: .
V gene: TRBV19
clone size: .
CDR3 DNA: TGTGCCAGTAGTATAGAGGGGGGTCCGTACTACGAGCAGTACTTC
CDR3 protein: CASSIEGGPYYEQYF